This passage covers 32 T cell receptor beta chains from one sample sequenced in a study of early T cells in non-severe SARS-CoV-2 infection. Using its own MiXCR run on the 5' RACE reads, TCRdb lists one record per CDR3 protein. This repertoire shows 20,000 to 25,000 distinct CDR3 sequences, about 5.7% found once; its top ten account for roughly 14%. The source material was whole blood, sampled at baseline. Receptor source: an adult who was a healthcare worker with PCR-confirmed SARS-CoV-2 infection or an uninfected control (not recorded which).

This clonotype was detected a few times. The gene calls are TRBV20-1 and TRBJ2-2; maybe TRBD2 (6 bases). CDR3 size: 14 residues. CDR1 DFQATT and CDR2 SNEGSKA come from the germline V gene (reference sequence). Trimming pared 3 bases from V and 1 base from J, leaving 9 bases between. The CDR3 sequence is CSARAGRNTGELFF. CDR3 nucleotides: TGCAGTGCTAGGGCCGGGAGGAACACCGGGGAGCTGTTTTTT.

Many counts were recorded for this clonotype. V is TRBV12-3 or TRBV12-4 and J is TRBJ2-3; D assignment may be TRBD1 or TRBD2 (5 bases each). Trimming left V 8 bases short and J 8 bases short, with 20 bases between. The CDR3 is 14 amino acids. Written as DNA, the CDR3 is TGTGCCAGCGGCGAGGGGTCCTCACTTGGTACGCAGTATTTT. It is translated as CASGEGSSLGTQYF.

This clonotype appeared a few times. In nucleotides, the CDR3 is TGTGCCAGCTGGGACCGAATCGGGGAGCTGTTTTTT. Protein product: CASWDRIGELFF. This chain links TRBV6-2 or TRBV6-3 with TRBJ2-2; perhaps D is TRBD1 or TRBD2 (5 bases each). Germline values: CDR1 MNHEY, CDR2 SVGEGT. This CDR3 has 12 amino acids. Trimming shortened V by 8 bases and J by 7 bases, and 11 bases separated the two germline ends.

This clonotype was counted between two and nine times. The CDR3 sequence is CASSLKGGTDEKLFF. DNA for the CDR3: TGTGCCAGCAGCTTAAAGGGGGGGACGGATGAAAAACTGTTTTTT. The chain joins TRBV7-3 to TRBJ1-4; weak D call: TRBD1 (6 bases). Germline lookup yields CDR1 SGHTA and CDR2 FQGTGA. Trimming stripped 1 base from V and 6 bases from J, with 12 bases between. The CDR3 is made up of 15 amino acids.

This clonotype was seen repeatedly, ten times or more. The chain uses TRBV6-5 and TRBJ1-1; 7 bases fit TRBD1. CDR1 is MNHEY and CDR2 is SVGAGI in the germline V gene. The CDR3 consists of 16 residues. Trimming at V came to 2 bases and at J to 0 bases, leaving 6 bases not matched to a gene. CDR3 bases: TGTGCCAGCAGTTACCACCGGGACAGTCTGAACACTGAAGCTTTCTTT. Its translation: CASSYHRDSLNTEAFF.

The V and J genes are TRBV12-3 or TRBV12-4 and TRBJ1-5; tentative D call: TRBD1 (6 bases). The CDR3 sequence is 14 residues long. V dropped 7 bases and J dropped 4 bases, with 14 bases sitting between them. The CDR3 sequence is CASTNRAGNQPQHF. The CDR3 nucleotides are TGTGCCAGCACTAACAGGGCGGGAAATCAGCCCCAGCATTTT.

This clonotype was detected many times. The chain is built from TRBV24-1 and TRBJ1-5; 8 nucleotides agree with TRBD1. This CDR3 is built from 20 residues. J gave up 0 bases and V 2 bases, and 14 bases lay outside the gene matches. From germline, CDR1 is KGHDR and CDR2 SFDVKD. CDR3 DNA sequence: TGTGCCACCAGTGATTCCGCAGGGGGCCCCCCGCTATATAGCAATCAGCCCCAGCATTTT. Its protein is CATSDSAGGPPLYSNQPQHF.

This clonotype was observed a few times. The chain is built from TRBV7-9 and TRBJ1-4; D not certain. The CDR3 runs 19 residues. The V gene lost 7 bases and the J gene lost 0 bases, with 24 bases spanning the gap. The V gene's germline CDR1 is SEHNR and CDR2 FQNEAQ (reference sequence). The CDR3 sequence: CASTFQAYGMAATNEKLFF. The CDR3 bases are TGTGCCAGCACCTTCCAGGCATACGGGATGGCTGCAACTAATGAAAAACTGTTTTTT.

This clonotype is categorized as medium-sized. This chain joins TRBV11-3 and TRBJ2-7; 9 nucleotides match TRBD1. Unmatched junction bases numbered 11, after V lost 7 bases and J lost 1 base. The CDR3 consists of 16 residues. Germline CDR1 reads SGHNT; CDR2 reads YENEEA. CDR3: CASTQRDRVYSYEQYF. DNA for the CDR3: TGTGCCAGCACCCAGAGGGACAGGGTTTATTCCTACGAGCAGTACTTC.

This clonotype is medium-sized. This sequence joins TRBV10-3 and TRBJ1-4, with D hard to call. Germline values: CDR1 ENHRY, CDR2 SYGVKD. This CDR3 is 14 amino acids long. Trimming took off 1 base at V and 4 bases at J, with 7 bases between the two ends. The CDR3 spells CAISEFSGNEKLFF. The CDR3 nucleotides are TGTGCCATCAGTGAGTTTTCGGGTAATGAAAAACTGTTTTTT.

This sequence joins TRBV3-1 and TRBJ2-5; TRBD1 aligns across 9 bases. V gave up 4 bases and J gave up 3 bases; unmatched junction bases: 3. CDR1 LGHDT and CDR2 YNNKEL come from the germline V gene (reference sequence). This CDR3 has 14 residues. The CDR3 nucleotides read TGTGCCAGCAGCCCCCGGGACAGGGAAGAGACCCAGTACTTC. Its protein is CASSPRDREETQYF.

In this sample, this clonotype turned up a few times. This chain uses TRBV13 with TRBJ2-3; TRBD2 might be the D (6 bases). The CDR3 is 16 residues long. The germline CDR1 and CDR2 sequences are PRHDT and FYEKMQ (reference sequence). V was pared by 5 bases and J by 3 bases, with 18 bases between. The CDR3, as DNA: TGTGCCAGCAGCGATAGGGTATCGGGGGTGACAGATACGCAGTATTTT. It is translated as CASSDRVSGVTDTQYF.

This clonotype occurred a few times. This chain joins TRBV30 and TRBJ2-7, with D perhaps TRBD2 (6 bases). Per the germline V gene, CDR1 is GTSNPN and CDR2 is SVGIG (reference sequence). The V and J ends lost 5 bases and 7 bases respectively, with 18 bases between them. This CDR3 region has 13 residues. The DNA of the CDR3 is TGTGCCTGGTCGGGGAGGCGGGAACGGGAGCAGTACTTC. It translates to CAWSGRREREQYF. The full variable domain, completed using reference TRBV30 and TRBJ2-7, is SQTIHQWPATLVQPVGSPLSLECTVEGTSNPNLYWYRQAAGRGLQLLFYSVGIGQISSEVPQNLSASRPQDRQFILSSKKLLLSDSGFYLCAWSGRREREQYFGPGTRLTVT.

This clonotype has just a few counts. The gene calls are TRBV6-6 and TRBJ2-7; TRBD1 might be the D (5 bases). This CDR3 comprises 15 residues. V lost 0 bases to trimming and J lost 4 bases, with 13 bases between them. The germline V gene encodes CDR1 MNHNY and CDR2 SVGAGI (reference sequence). CDR3 DNA: TGTGCCAGCAGTTACTCATCTGGGGCAGGGTACGAGCAGTACTTC. This gives the protein CASSYSSGAGYEQYF.

This clonotype was recorded at least ten times. The CDR3 loop is CASSRGEGGHSYEQYF. CDR3 bases: TGTGCCAGCAGTCGGGGTGAAGGGGGACACTCTTACGAGCAGTACTTC. The rearrangement links TRBV28 to TRBJ2-7; D possibly corresponds to TRBD1 (6 bases). V was clipped by 5 bases and J by 4 bases, with 21 bases between them. This CDR3 spans 16 amino acids. CDR1 is MDHEN, CDR2 SYDVKM, per germline.

By its share, this clonotype is medium-sized. The CDR3 sequence: CAWNSGGTDTQYF. In DNA, the CDR3 is TGTGCCTGGAATAGCGGGGGCACAGATACGCAGTATTTT. This chain connects TRBV30 to TRBJ2-3, with 8 bases identical to TRBD2. The CDR3 extends over 13 amino acids. Germline-derived CDR1 and CDR2 are GTSNPN and SVGIG (reference sequence). V was clipped by 4 bases and J by 1 base; unmatched bases: 1. The full variable domain, in which reference TRBV30 and TRBJ2-3 provide the parts outside the CDR3, is SQTIHQWPATLVQPVGSPLSLECTVEGTSNPNLYWYRQAAGRGLQLLFYSVGIGQISSEVPQNLSASRPQDRQFILSSKKLLLSDSGFYLCAWNSGGTDTQYFGPGTRLTVL.

This clonotype appeared a few times. The genes are TRBV10-3 and TRBJ2-5; D not resolved. CDR1 and CDR2 (germline): ENHRY, SYGVKD. CDR3 length equals 12 residues. The V end lost 7 bases, the J end lost 5 bases, and 11 bases lay between the germline ends. CDR3 nucleotide sequence: TGTGCCATCACGTCCAACGATGAGACCCAGTACTTC. It specifies CAITSNDETQYF.

This clonotype occurred many times. The chain joins TRBV21-1 to TRBJ2-5; the tabulated D call, TRBD1, remains unverified against the DNA. TRBV21-1 is given as a pseudogene. The CDR3 is made up of 16 amino acids. The CDR3 nucleotides read TGTGCCAGCAGCAAAACCATACAGGATCCCCAAGAGACCCAGTACTTC. Translated: CASSKTIQDPQETQYF.

This clonotype rates as medium-sized. V is TRBV5-1 and J is TRBJ2-1; 9 bases align to TRBD2. The V gene's germline CDR1 is SGHRS and CDR2 YFSETQ. The trim removed 2 bases at V and 4 bases at J, leaving 10 bases unmatched. The CDR3 is 17 residues long. The CDR3 bases are TGCGCCAGCAGCTTTGCATATAGCGGGGGATCGTACAATGAGCAGTTCTTC. Amino acid sequence: CASSFAYSGGSYNEQFF. The full variable domain, in which reference TRBV5-1 and TRBJ2-1 provide the parts outside the CDR3, is KAGVTQTPRYLIKTRGQQVTLSCSPISGHRSVSWYQQTPGQGLQFLFEYFSETQRNKGNFPGRFSGRQFSNSRSEMNVSTLELGDSALYLCASSFAYSGGSYNEQFFGPGTRLTVL.

The chain carries TRBV3-1 and TRBJ1-5, with D perhaps matching TRBD1 (6 bases). Germline V lookup: CDR1 LGHDT, CDR2 YNNKEL (reference sequence). The V end was cut by 5 bases, the J end by 0 bases, with 14 bases between. The CDR3 runs 16 residues. The DNA of the CDR3 is TGTGCCAGCAGCTTAGGACAGACCAATAGCAATCAGCCCCAGCATTTT. As protein: CASSLGQTNSNQPQHF.

The genes are TRBV6-5 and TRBJ1-5; the D gene is possibly TRBD1 (5 bases). The CDR3 has 13 residues. Trimming removed 4 bases at V and 6 bases at J, with 10 bases between. Germline loops: CDR1 MNHEY, CDR2 SVGAGI. CDR3 region: CASSSAGSQPQHF. The CDR3 region has the DNA TGTGCCAGCAGTTCGGCAGGGAGTCAGCCCCAGCATTTT.

There are many counts of this clonotype. This sequence joins TRBV7-3 and TRBJ1-1; D unclear. Trimming removed 3 bases at V and 4 bases at J, with 9 bases between. The CDR3 runs 13 residues. CDR1 and CDR2 (germline): SGHTA, FQGTGA. The CDR3 protein is CASSFATGTEAFF. The CDR3 DNA follows: TGTGCCAGCAGCTTCGCGACCGGCACTGAAGCTTTCTTT.

This chain connects TRBV7-6 to TRBJ2-1; D gene unclear. The CDR3 loop spans 14 amino acids. The germline gives CDR1 SGHVS, CDR2 FNYEAQ. V shed 3 bases and J shed 2 bases, with 8 bases lying between them. As DNA, the CDR3 is TGTGCCAGCAGCTTTGAAGGGACCTACAATGAGCAGTTCTTC. Amino acids: CASSFEGTYNEQFF.

This clonotype was found many times. The CDR3 coding sequence is TGTGCCAGCAGCCCCAGGGAGTTCGATACGCAGTATTTT. It is translated as CASSPREFDTQYF. The V call is TRBV27, the J call TRBJ2-3, with D possibly being TRBD1 or TRBD2 (5 bases each). Germline V gene lookup returns CDR1 MNHEY and CDR2 SMNVEV (reference sequence). The CDR3 runs 13 residues. The V end lost 6 bases, the J end lost 6 bases, and 13 bases lay between the germline ends.

The gene calls are TRBV7-9 and TRBJ1-2, with D uncertain. Deletions cut 2 bases from V and 1 base from J, with 2 bases between. Germline CDR1 is SEHNR and CDR2 is FQNEAQ (reference sequence). The CDR3 is 12 residues long. Here the CDR3 DNA reads TGTGCCAGCAGCTTAAATAACTATGGCTACACCTTC. Its protein is CASSLNNYGYTF.

The chain recombines TRBV11-3 with TRBJ2-3, with unresolved D. Germline V gene sequence: CDR1 SGHNT, CDR2 YENEEA. This CDR3 has 13 residues. With 3 bases removed from V and 2 bases from J, the gap between germline ends came to 6 bases. CDR3 protein: CASSFRPTDTQYF. Here the CDR3 DNA reads TGTGCCAGCAGCTTTAGGCCCACAGATACGCAGTATTTT.

A few counts support this clonotype. This sequence joins TRBV5-1 and TRBJ2-7, with TRBD1 matching 7 bases. The CDR3 consists of 15 residues. J was trimmed by 6 bases and V by 4 bases; bases with no gene match: 13. Germline V lookup: CDR1 SGHRS, CDR2 YFSETQ. The CDR3 reads CASSTNRGSGREQYF. The CDR3 nucleotides read TGCGCCAGCAGCACTAACAGGGGAAGTGGTCGCGAGCAGTACTTC. The full variable domain, in which reference TRBV5-1 and TRBJ2-7 provide the parts outside the CDR3, is KAGVTQTPRYLIKTRGQQVTLSCSPISGHRSVSWYQQTPGQGLQFLFEYFSETQRNKGNFPGRFSGRQFSNSRSEMNVSTLELGDSALYLCASSTNRGSGREQYFGPGTRLTVT.

The rearrangement uses TRBV18 and TRBJ1-1, with a possible D match to TRBD1 (6 bases). The germline gives CDR1 KGHSH, CDR2 LQKENI. Trimming cost V 3 bases and J 1 base, with 18 bases left between them. This CDR3 is built from 17 residues. The CDR3, as DNA: TGTGCCAGCTCACCTACAATACGACAGGAAAAGAACACTGAAGCTTTCTTT. The encoded protein is CASSPTIRQEKNTEAFF.

This clonotype was counted only a few times. V usage is TRBV6-6 and J usage is TRBJ2-3, with TRBD2 matching over 7 bases. The germline CDR1 and CDR2 sequences are MNHNY and SVGAGI (reference sequence). CDR3 size: 16 residues. V lost 5 bases, J lost 5 bases, and 13 bases stayed unmatched. The CDR3 region is CASSPGTTHGGDTQYF. In nucleotides, the CDR3 is TGTGCCAGCAGTCCCGGGACTACCCATGGAGGAGATACGCAGTATTTT.

This clonotype has a count of ten or more. The CDR3 nucleotides read TGTGCCACCAGTGGGTCACCACAAGAGACCCAGTACTTC. Amino acid sequence: CATSGSPQETQYF. The J gene is TRBJ2-5, the V gene TRBV24-1; D unclear. Deletions cut 5 bases from V and 2 bases from J, with 8 bases between. CDR1 is KGHDR and CDR2 is SFDVKD in the germline V gene. This CDR3 has 13 residues.

This clonotype appeared a few times. V is TRBV30 and J is TRBJ2-2; D is undetermined. Trimming took off 0 bases at V and 2 bases at J, with 4 bases between the two ends. The CDR3 contains 13 residues. The V gene's germline CDR1 is GTSNPN and CDR2 SVGIG (reference sequence). DNA for the CDR3: TGTGCCTGGAGTGTCCTCAACACCGGGGAGCTGTTTTTT. Its protein product is CAWSVLNTGELFF.

This clonotype was picked up many times. The rearrangement joins TRBV3-1 to TRBJ2-5; no reliable D call. This CDR3 region has 12 residues. Germline V CDR1 and CDR2: LGHDT, YNNKEL (reference sequence). V was cut by 1 base and J by 9 bases, with 9 bases left in between. CDR3 coding DNA: TGTGCCAGCAGCCAAGTGGAGAAGGCCCAGTACTTC. Its protein is CASSQVEKAQYF.